This T cell receptor beta chain was sequenced for a study of Ad26.COV2.S vaccination and SARS-CoV-2 variants. General study findings and limits: Those who received vaccine or placebo ended up with similar non-spike TCR breadth. Total responses of T cells may have been underestimated by the analyses of TCR breadth and depth.

The treatment is: over 15 received Ad26.COV2.S at low or high dose, single or two shots; 5 received placebo; per-sample allocation not given. Specimens were obtained on day 63 following the first vaccine or placebo injection. Sequencing used immunoSEQ multiplex PCR; TCRdb keeps in-frame clones, though not all of them. The sample lists around 450,000 clones; approximately 92% were seen once. With respect to this clone: Its target is not known.

The CDR3 extends over 15 amino acids. The germline V gene encodes CDR1 MNHNY and CDR2 SVGAGI (reference sequence). V was cut by 4 bases and J by 4 bases, with 16 bases left in between. This sequence joins TRBV6-6 and TRBJ2-5; either TRBD1 or TRBD2 may fit D (5 bases each). This clonotype was sampled from a person aged 18-65 years who received the Ad26.COV2.S COVID-19 vaccine or a placebo. Here the sequenced sample was peripheral blood, taken in a trial of Ad26.COV2.S vaccine versus placebo. Written as DNA, the CDR3 is TGTGCCAGCAGTTTGGGACCCTCCAGGCCAGAGACCCAGTACTTC. Its protein is CASSLGPSRPETQYF.